A single sample is the source of the 25 T cell receptor beta chains below, sequenced in a study of T cells in women clearing cervical HPV infection. Generated by immunoSEQ multiplex PCR, the TCRdb table keeps only in-frame clones and is missing some. Its table lists 20,000 to 25,000 clones. Sequencing input: blood buffy coat. The receptors stem from a woman aged 18 to 75 with a cervical HPV16 infection that either progressed to CIN3+ or cleared (not recorded which).

Partial CDR3 DNA: TGCGCCAGCAGCTTGGCCGGGGGGAGCCTAGGAGATACG. Translating gives CASSLAGGSLGDT. The whole CDR3 protein reads CASSLAGGSLGDTQYF. The chain has TRBV5-1 and TRBJ2-3; 7 bases agree with TRBD2. The DNA ends 3 residues before the CDR3 does, and the rest of the CDR3 is filled in from the germline J gene. The germline gives CDR1 SGHRS, CDR2 YFSETQ. This CDR3 contains 16 residues. V shed 0 bases, J shed 5 bases, and the junction held 9 bases outside the gene matches.

CDR3: CSPPSPSSYNEQFF. The covered CDR3 bases are TGCAGCCCTCCTAGTCCGAGCTCCTACAATGAG. The chain has TRBV29-1 and TRBJ2-1, with D unresolved. The CDR3 is cut off 3 residues early in the read; its end comes from the germline J gene. The CDR3 spans 14 residues. Germline CDR1 is SQVTM and CDR2 is ANQGSEA. The germline V and J ends were trimmed by 8 bases and 0 bases, with 14 bases remaining between them.

Turning to this clone: The CDR3 end lies 3 residues beyond the end of the read and is filled in from the germline J gene. The chain carries TRBV2 and TRBJ1-2; unclear D gene. Germline V CDR1 and CDR2: SNHLY, FYNNEI. This CDR3 is built from 11 residues. V was trimmed by 10 bases and J by 1 base, leaving 7 bases between them. CDR3 DNA (partial): TGTGCCACCTCTTTTAACTATGGC. As protein: CATSFNYG. The entire CDR3 sequence reads CATSFNYGYTF.

The sequenced part of the CDR3 DNA is TGCGCCAGCAGACAGGACAGGGGGCGAGGGGGCCCTAAAAACATT. Translated, it gives CASRQDRGRGGPKNI. The complete CDR3 reads CASRQDRGRGGPKNIQYF. V gene TRBV5-1 combines with J gene TRBJ2-4; the match to TRBD1 covers 11 bases. The missing CDR3 end, 3 residues past where the read stops, is filled in from the germline J gene. This CDR3 is 18 amino acids long. From germline, CDR1 is SGHRS and CDR2 YFSETQ. Losses at the gene ends were 5 bases for V and 4 bases for J; bases not matched to a gene: 14.

Turning to this clone: The read comes to an end 3 residues before the CDR3 does, leaving the germline J gene to fill in the end. The chain joins TRBV7-9 to TRBJ1-3; 7 bases match TRBD1. V trimming: 2 bases; J trimming: 5 bases; junction bases outside the gene matches: 6. Germline loops: CDR1 SEHNR, CDR2 FQNEAQ (reference sequence). This CDR3 is built from 15 residues. The sequenced CDR3 bases are TGTGCCAGCAGCTTAAACGAAGGGGGCCGAAACACC. Its protein product is CASSLNEGGRNT. The whole CDR3 sequence is CASSLNEGGRNTIYF.

In regard to this clone: The read terminates 3 residues ahead of where the CDR3 ends, so the germline J gene completes it. V usage is TRBV19 and J usage is TRBJ1-1; D is possibly TRBD1 (6 bases). The CDR3 runs to 15 residues. Between the trimmed V and J ends, which lost 1 base and 5 bases, there was a span of 14 bases. Germline lookup yields CDR1 LNHDA and CDR2 SQIVND (reference sequence). The CDR3 loop reads CASSIGQDRWTEAFF. The sequenced CDR3 bases are TGTGCCAGTAGTATAGGACAGGATAGATGGACTGAA.

A remark on this clone: The read falls 3 residues short of the CDR3 end, and the missing part is taken from the germline J gene. This sequence joins TRBV6-1 and TRBJ1-1; no clear D. The length of the CDR3 is 16 residues. V shed 0 bases and J shed 1 base, with 12 bases lying between them. In germline, CDR1 is MNHNS, CDR2 SASEGT. The CDR3 reads CASSEARGYQNTEAFF. CDR3 bases read: TGTGCCAGCAGTGAAGCTAGAGGGTACCAGAACACTGAA.

As to this clone: The CDR3 end lies 3 residues beyond the end of the read and is filled in from the germline J gene. J is TRBJ1-1 and V is TRBV5-1; D not resolved. The CDR3 length is 15 residues. Germline values: CDR1 SGHRS, CDR2 YFSETQ. Trimming left V 1 base short and J 0 bases short, with 10 bases between. This CDR3 reads CASSLSQPMNTEAFF. Partial CDR3 DNA: TGCGCCAGCAGCTTGTCACAGCCCATGAACACTGAA.

The CDR3 here is CASSYDRGGNEKLFF. The CDR3 DNA, read in part, is TGTGCCAGCAGCTACGACAGGGGGGGTAATGAAAAA. The chain links TRBV5-4 to TRBJ1-4; 9 positions match TRBD1. The CDR3 goes on 3 residues after the read ends, and that part is filled in from the germline J gene. V lost 3 bases, J lost 4 bases, and 4 bases stayed unmatched. Germline CDR1 SGHNT, CDR2 YYREEE (reference sequence). The length of the CDR3 is 15 residues. Drawing the rest from reference TRBV5-4 and TRBJ1-4, the complete variable domain is ETGVTQSPTHLIKTRGQQVTLRCSSQSGHNTVSWYQQALGQGPQFIFQYYREEENGRGNFPPRFSGLQFPNYSSELNVNALELDDSALYLCASSYDRGGNEKLFFGSGTQLSVL.

In regard to this clone: The CDR3 extends 3 residues past the end of the read, so its final part is completed from the germline J gene. The chain couples TRBV5-1 to TRBJ2-7; D unclear. Trimming removed 2 bases from V and 4 bases from J, with 13 bases in between. The CDR3 runs to 14 residues. From germline, CDR1 is SGHRS and CDR2 YFSETQ. Partial CDR3 DNA: TGCGCCAGCAGCTTCGATGGATTAGGGTACGAG. Translation: CASSFDGLGYE. The entire CDR3 reads CASSFDGLGYEQYF.

A note on this clone: Coverage ceases 3 residues before the CDR3 finishes, and the germline J gene fills in the end. This chain connects TRBV20-1 to TRBJ2-2; 10 bases map to TRBD2. The CDR3 consists of 15 residues. The germline V gene has CDR1 DFQATT and CDR2 SNEGSKA (reference sequence). V lost 2 bases, J lost 1 base, and 1 base stayed unmatched. The CDR3 loop reads CSARRLAGNTGELFF. The DNA read from the CDR3 is TGCAGTGCTAGAAGACTAGCGGGGAACACCGGGGAG.

Concerning this clone: The read finishes 3 residues shy of the CDR3 end, and the germline J gene is used to complete it. The J gene is TRBJ2-4, the V gene TRBV20-1, with TRBD1 identical over 9 bases. The CDR3 consists of 13 residues. V shed 5 bases, J shed 6 bases, and the junction held 5 bases outside the gene matches. The germline gives CDR1 DFQATT, CDR2 SNEGSKA (reference sequence). CDR3 loop: CSASDRGINIQYF. The part of the CDR3 DNA that was read is TGCAGTGCTTCCGACAGGGGGATAAACATT.

About this clone: The read ends 3 residues before the CDR3 terminus; that terminus is restored from the germline J gene. This chain connects TRBV2 to TRBJ1-6; 9 bases line up with TRBD1. J was trimmed by 7 bases and V by 4 bases; bases with no gene match: 8. The CDR3 runs 16 residues. CDR1 SNHLY and CDR2 FYNNEI come from the germline V gene. CDR3 amino acids: CASSADRGGENSPLHF. Incomplete CDR3 DNA: TGTGCCAGCAGTGCGGACAGGGGCGGAGAGAATTCACCC.

On this clone: The CDR3 end lies 3 residues beyond the end of the read and is filled in from the germline J gene. The rearrangement links TRBV20-1 to TRBJ2-5; 8 positions match TRBD2. This CDR3 has 15 amino acids. Germline lookup yields CDR1 DFQATT and CDR2 SNEGSKA (reference sequence). Trimming cost V 2 bases and J 7 bases; bases outside gene matches: 12. The part of the CDR3 DNA that was read is TGCAGTGCTAGATCTCGGGGGGGCCGGGAGGGGACC. Translating it yields CSARSRGGREGT. The whole CDR3 sequence reads CSARSRGGREGTQYF.

With regard to this clone: Coverage ceases 3 residues before the CDR3 finishes, and the germline J gene fills in the end. The V call is TRBV5-1, the J call TRBJ2-1; perhaps TRBD2 as D (6 bases). Looked up from germline, CDR1 is SGHRS and CDR2 is YFSETQ. The CDR3 is 14 residues long. Trimming pared 6 bases from V and 8 bases from J, leaving 18 bases between. The CDR3 bases that were read are TGCGCCAGCACCCGGGACTCTAAAGAGGATGAG. Protein product: CASTRDSKEDE. The full CDR3 protein reads CASTRDSKEDEQFF.

Concerning this clone itself: Sequencing ends 3 residues short of the CDR3 end; the germline J gene provides the rest. The genes are TRBV13 and TRBJ2-7; 8 bases match TRBD1. The CDR3 is 16 amino acids. Germline values: CDR1 PRHDT, CDR2 FYEKMQ (reference sequence). The junction had 11 bases not matched to a gene; V was cut back by 4 bases and J by 3 bases. CDR3 DNA (partial): TGTGCCAGCAGCTCCCTGACAGGGGTTAAAAGCTACGAG. The encoded protein is CASSSLTGVKSYE. The full CDR3 protein is CASSSLTGVKSYEQYF.

As regards this clone: The read gets to within 3 residues of the CDR3 end, and the germline J gene fills in the rest. The chain joins TRBV30 to TRBJ1-2; D is possibly TRBD1 (6 bases). The germline V gene encodes CDR1 GTSNPN and CDR2 SVGIG (reference sequence). V lost 3 bases and J 7 bases, leaving 15 bases between the germline ends. The CDR3 consists of 13 residues. The sequenced CDR3 bases are TGTGCCTGGAGCTTGGGACATTGGGGTGGC. This sequence encodes CAWSLGHWGG. The whole CDR3 is CAWSLGHWGGYTF.

As for this clone: The read stops 3 residues short of the end of the CDR3; the missing end is completed from the germline J gene. The chain carries TRBV5-3 and TRBJ1-1, with D hard to call. TRBV5-3 is reported as an ORF; its role is uncertain. V dropped 3 bases and J dropped 0 bases, with 9 bases sitting between them. This CDR3 is built from 14 residues. CDR3 DNA, as far as it was read: TGTGCCAGAAGCTCCTTTACAGTGAACACTGAA. Translation: CARSSFTVNTE. The entire CDR3 sequence reads CARSSFTVNTEAFF.

CDR3: CASSGLDSRRYNSPLHF. CDR3 DNA (partial): TGCGCCAGCAGCGGGTTGGACAGTCGGAGGTATAATTCACCC. This chain uses TRBV10-2 with TRBJ1-6, with D perhaps matching TRBD1 (6 bases). The read falls 3 residues short of the CDR3 end, and the missing part is taken from the germline J gene. CDR3 length equals 17 residues. Trimming left V 6 bases short and J 4 bases short, with 19 bases between. Germline-derived CDR1 and CDR2 are WSHSY and SAAADI.

Regarding this clone: The read stops 3 residues short of the end of the CDR3; the missing end is completed from the germline J gene. The rearrangement joins TRBV30 to TRBJ1-2; maybe TRBD1 (5 bases). The germline CDR1 and CDR2 sequences are GTSNPN and SVGIG (reference sequence). The CDR3 is made up of 13 amino acids. Incomplete CDR3 DNA: TGTGCCTGGAGTGTCCCGGGGGTAGCAGGC. Its protein product is CAWSVPGVAG. The whole CDR3 protein is CAWSVPGVAGYTF.

Worth noting for this clone: The read ends 3 residues before the CDR3 terminus; that terminus is restored from the germline J gene. This rearrangement joins TRBV2 to TRBJ2-1, with TRBD2 as a possible D gene (5 bases). Trimming stripped 6 bases from V and 9 bases from J, with 9 bases between. The CDR3 runs to 11 residues. CDR1 SNHLY and CDR2 FYNNEI come from the germline V gene. The CDR3 loop is CASRTMGEQFF. The covered CDR3 bases are TGTGCCAGCAGGACTATGGGTGAG.

Partial CDR3 DNA: TGCAGTGCGGATAGACTAAGGGCGGGAAGTTACAATGAG. This sequence encodes CSADRLRAGSYNE. The entire CDR3 protein reads CSADRLRAGSYNEQFF. The chain carries TRBV20-1 and TRBJ2-1; perhaps TRBD2 as D (6 bases). The CDR3 end falls 3 residues outside the read, so it is completed with the germline J gene. CDR1 is DFQATT, CDR2 SNEGSKA, per germline (reference sequence). The ends were cut back, 6 bases at V and 4 bases at J, with 22 bases in the middle. This CDR3 is 16 amino acids long.

As regards this clone: From the germline J gene comes the end of the CDR3, since the read stops 3 residues before it. V is TRBV11-3 and J is TRBJ2-1, with a weak D call TRBD1 (5 bases). Germline values: CDR1 SGHNT, CDR2 YENEEA. V was cut by 5 bases and J by 8 bases, with 16 bases left in between. The CDR3 contains 14 residues. CDR3 loop: CASSQGGRRDEQFF. Partial CDR3 DNA: TGTGCCAGCAGCCAGGGTGGGCGTAGGGATGAG.

As regards this clone: The CDR3 end lies 3 residues beyond the end of the read and is filled in from the germline J gene. The chain couples TRBV20-1 to TRBJ2-1; 7 bases fit TRBD2. The CDR3 contains 12 residues. From germline, CDR1 is DFQATT and CDR2 SNEGSKA (reference sequence). V lost 4 bases to trimming and J lost 4 bases; unmatched junction nucleotides: 1. The covered CDR3 bases are TGCAGTGCTACGGGGGGTTACAATGAG. It encodes CSATGGYNE. The whole CDR3 reads CSATGGYNEQFF.

Details on this clone: Read coverage stops 3 residues before the CDR3 terminus; the germline J gene supplies the remainder. V gene TRBV20-1 combines with J gene TRBJ2-7; D is undetermined. The CDR3 totals 10 residues. Germline-derived CDR1 and CDR2 are DFQATT and SNEGSKA (reference sequence). Trimming removed 5 bases at V and 6 bases at J, with 8 bases between. The CDR3 reads CSALAGEQYF. The sequenced CDR3 bases are TGCAGTGCTTTAGCCGGCGAG.